The present entry profiles one T cell receptor (beta chain) with its context. Antigen: not known. The data were taken from a study of beta chain features in type 1 diabetes. As for the study in general: Healthy donors and patients showed comparable age, gender and cell yields. Overall study results and limits: Shortening that was moderate but significant affected the TCRB CDR3s of Type 1 diabetes patients in all four CD4+ subsets. There was no resolution here of whether HLA type influences TCRB rearrangement.

Using CD45RO/CCR7/CD25/CD127/CD95/CD27, CD4+ naive, central memory, regulatory and stem cell-like memory cells were sorted. As every portion of the isolated RNA was reverse transcribed, the sequencing read expressed TCRB transcripts. Average reads for naive, central memory and regulatory T cell samples were roughly 3.5 million. This table comes from immunoSEQ multiplex PCR, and its TCRdb copy is limited to in-frame clones, with some not included. This sample carries 150,000 or so clones, around 8.6% of them seen once, and the ten largest clones take over 0.45%. CDR1 SNHLY and CDR2 FYNNEI come from the germline V gene. The CDR3 contains 14 residues. J gave up 3 bases and V 2 bases, and 3 bases lay outside the gene matches.

The TCR comes from a woman between 18 and 30 years old with type 1 diabetes. The material sequenced was central memory CD4+ T cells from blood. This chain uses TRBV2 with TRBJ2-7; 8 bases map to TRBD2. DNA of the CDR3: TGTGCCAGCAGTGAAACTAGCGGAGGCTACGAGCAGTACTTC. Protein sequence: CASSETSGGYEQYF.